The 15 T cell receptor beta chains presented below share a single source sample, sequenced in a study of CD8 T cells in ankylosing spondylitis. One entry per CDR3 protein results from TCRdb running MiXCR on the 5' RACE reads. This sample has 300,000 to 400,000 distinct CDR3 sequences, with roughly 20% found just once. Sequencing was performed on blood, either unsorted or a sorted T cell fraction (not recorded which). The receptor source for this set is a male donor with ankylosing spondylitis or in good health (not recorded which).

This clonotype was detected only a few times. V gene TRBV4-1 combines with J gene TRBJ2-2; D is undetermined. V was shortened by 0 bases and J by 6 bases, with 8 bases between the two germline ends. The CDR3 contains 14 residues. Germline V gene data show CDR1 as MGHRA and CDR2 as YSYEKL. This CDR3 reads CASSQDLGAGELFF. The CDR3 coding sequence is TGCGCCAGCAGCCAAGATCTTGGAGCCGGGGAGCTGTTTTTT.

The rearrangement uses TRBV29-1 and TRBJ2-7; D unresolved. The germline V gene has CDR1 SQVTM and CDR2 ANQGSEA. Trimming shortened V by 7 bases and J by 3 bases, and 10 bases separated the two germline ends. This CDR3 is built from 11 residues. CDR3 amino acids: CSAIRDYEQYF. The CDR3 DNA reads TGCAGCGCCATTAGGGACTACGAGCAGTACTTC.

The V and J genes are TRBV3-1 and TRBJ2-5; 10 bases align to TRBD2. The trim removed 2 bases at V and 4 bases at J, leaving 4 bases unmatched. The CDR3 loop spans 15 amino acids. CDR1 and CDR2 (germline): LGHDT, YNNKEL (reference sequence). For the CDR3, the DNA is TGTGCCAGCAGCCAAAGGGAGCGGGGGGGAGAGACCCAGTACTTC. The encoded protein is CASSQRERGGETQYF.

CDR3 nucleotides: TGTGCCAGCAGTTACTTGGGGGAGGGCACAGATACGCAGTATTTT. The encoded protein is CASSYLGEGTDTQYF. This chain links TRBV6-5 with TRBJ2-3, with a tentative D call TRBD2 (6 bases). There are 15 residues in the CDR3. Between the trimmed V and J ends, which lost 1 base and 1 base, there was a span of 9 bases. The germline CDR1 and CDR2 sequences are MNHEY and SVGAGI.

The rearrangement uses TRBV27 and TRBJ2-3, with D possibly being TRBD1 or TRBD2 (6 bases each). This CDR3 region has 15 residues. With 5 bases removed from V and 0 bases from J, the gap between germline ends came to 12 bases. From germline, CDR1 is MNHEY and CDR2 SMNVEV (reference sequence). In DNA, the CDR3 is TGTGCCAGCAGTGATGGGGGGCCAAGCACAGATACGCAGTATTTT. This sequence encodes CASSDGGPSTDTQYF.

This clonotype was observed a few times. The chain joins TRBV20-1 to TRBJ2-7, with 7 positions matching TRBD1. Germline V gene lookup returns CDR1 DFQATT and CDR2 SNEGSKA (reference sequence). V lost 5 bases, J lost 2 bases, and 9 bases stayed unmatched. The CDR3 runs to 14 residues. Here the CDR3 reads CSAPLGQEPYEQYF. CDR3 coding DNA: TGCAGTGCTCCCCTCGGACAGGAGCCCTACGAGCAGTACTTC.

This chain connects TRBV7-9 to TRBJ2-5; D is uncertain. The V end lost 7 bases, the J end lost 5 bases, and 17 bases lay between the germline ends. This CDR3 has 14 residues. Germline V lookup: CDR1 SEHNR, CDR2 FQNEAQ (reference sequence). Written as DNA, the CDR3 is TGTGCCAGCAACACCCCAGCGTCCATGGAGACCCAGTACTTC. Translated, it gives CASNTPASMETQYF.

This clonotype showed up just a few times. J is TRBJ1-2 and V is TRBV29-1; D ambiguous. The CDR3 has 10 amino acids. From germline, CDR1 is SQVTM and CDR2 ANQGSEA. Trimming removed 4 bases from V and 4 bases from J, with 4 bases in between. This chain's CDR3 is CSVGGYGYTF. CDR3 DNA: TGCAGCGTTGGAGGCTATGGCTACACCTTC.

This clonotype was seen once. CDR3 coding DNA: TGTGCCAGCTCACTAGGACTGTTGGGTGAGCAGTTCTTC. It is translated as CASSLGLLGEQFF. The chain couples TRBV18 to TRBJ2-1; D is possibly TRBD2 (5 bases). The CDR3 spans 13 residues. Trimming stripped 4 bases from V and 9 bases from J, with 13 bases between. CDR1 is KGHSH and CDR2 is LQKENI in the germline V gene.

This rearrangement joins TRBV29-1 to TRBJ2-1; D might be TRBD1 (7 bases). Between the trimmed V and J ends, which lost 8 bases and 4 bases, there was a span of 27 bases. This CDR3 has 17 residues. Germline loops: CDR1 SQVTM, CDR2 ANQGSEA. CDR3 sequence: CSPRPGAGGILYNEQFF. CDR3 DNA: TGCAGCCCCCGCCCCGGGGCAGGGGGGATTTTATACAATGAGCAGTTCTTC.

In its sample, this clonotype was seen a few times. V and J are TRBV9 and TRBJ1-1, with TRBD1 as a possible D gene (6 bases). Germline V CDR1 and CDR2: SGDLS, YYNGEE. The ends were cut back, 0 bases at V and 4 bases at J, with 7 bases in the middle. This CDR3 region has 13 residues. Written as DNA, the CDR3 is TGTGCCAGCAGCGTAGGGGACACCACTGAAGCTTTCTTT. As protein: CASSVGDTTEAFF.

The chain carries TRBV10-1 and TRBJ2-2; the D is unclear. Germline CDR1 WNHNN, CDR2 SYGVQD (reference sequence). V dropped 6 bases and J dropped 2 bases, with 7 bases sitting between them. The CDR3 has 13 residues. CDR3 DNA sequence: TGCGCCAGCAGCGGGCCCAACACCGGGGAGCTGTTTTTT. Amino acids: CASSGPNTGELFF.

The CDR3 reads CASSSPLASRGNNEQFF. CDR3 sequence (DNA): TGTGCCAGCAGTTCCCCCTTGGCTAGCCGAGGTAACAATGAGCAGTTCTTC. The rearrangement uses TRBV12-3 or TRBV12-4 and TRBJ2-1; tentative D call: TRBD2 (5 bases). Trimming cost V 4 bases and J 5 bases, with 21 bases left between them. CDR3 length: 17 amino acids.

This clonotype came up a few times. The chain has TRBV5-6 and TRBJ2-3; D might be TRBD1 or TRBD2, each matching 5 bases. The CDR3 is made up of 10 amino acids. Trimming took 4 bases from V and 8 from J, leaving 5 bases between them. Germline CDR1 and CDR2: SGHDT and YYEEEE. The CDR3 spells CASSGGTQYF. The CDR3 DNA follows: TGTGCCAGCAGCGGGGGTACGCAGTATTTT.

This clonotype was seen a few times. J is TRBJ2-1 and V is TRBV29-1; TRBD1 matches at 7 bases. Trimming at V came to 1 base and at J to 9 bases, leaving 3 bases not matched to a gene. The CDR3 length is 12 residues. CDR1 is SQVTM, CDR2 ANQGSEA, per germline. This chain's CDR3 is CSVEVNRGEQFF. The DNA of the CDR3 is TGCAGCGTTGAAGTTAACAGGGGTGAGCAGTTCTTC.